The 20 T cell receptor beta chains below all came from one sample that was sequenced in a study of Graves' ophthalmopathy and Graves' hyperthyroidism. CDR3 regions of TCR beta were amplified from RNA transcripts. RT-PCR with HTBI primers came first, then second-round multiplex PCR. TCRdb ran MiXCR on the multiplex PCR reads and lists one entry per CDR3 protein. The sample gives more than 550,000 distinct CDR3 sequences, under 50% of which show up once; under 3.5% is in the top ten. Sequencing was performed on peripheral blood. All receptors come from an adult man with Graves' ophthalmopathy.

In regard to this clonotype: Germline is not matched at one junction end, which may reflect a read error. The V gene is TRBV10-3, the J gene TRBJ2-6; the D gene is possibly TRBD1 (7 bases). The germline gives CDR1 ENHRY, CDR2 SYGVKD. This CDR3 spans 13 amino acids. CDR3 DNA: TGTGCCATCAGTGAAGGGGGCGCGGGAACTGAAGCTTTC. As protein: CAISEGGAGTEAF.

At least ten counts were recorded for this clonotype. This sequence joins TRBV10-3 and TRBJ2-5, with 10 nucleotides matching TRBD2. The CDR3 is made up of 15 amino acids. The junction had 9 bases not matched to a gene; V was cut back by 3 bases and J by 8 bases. Looked up from germline, CDR1 is ENHRY and CDR2 is SYGVKD. CDR3 region: CAISDSERGGPTQYF. The CDR3 DNA follows: TGTGCCATCAGTGATAGCGAGCGGGGGGGCCCCACCCAGTACTTC.

This clonotype was detected many times. J is TRBJ2-5 and V is TRBV12-3 or TRBV12-4; TRBD1 agrees at 7 bases. This CDR3 is built from 15 residues. Unmatched junction bases numbered 8, after V lost 5 bases and J lost 2 bases. The CDR3, as DNA: TGTGCCAGCAGTCGGGACAGATCATGGCAAGAGACCCAGTACTTC. It translates to CASSRDRSWQETQYF.

This clonotype was counted ten times or more. The chain has TRBV20-1 and TRBJ1-1; weak D call: TRBD1 (5 bases). V was shortened by 5 bases and J by 4 bases, with 11 bases between the two germline ends. Germline-derived CDR1 and CDR2 are DFQATT and SNEGSKA (reference sequence). The CDR3 length is 12 residues. The CDR3, as DNA: TGCAGTGCTCAGGGTTTCACCACTGAAGCTTTCTTT. Amino acids: CSAQGFTTEAFF.

This clonotype was seen at least ten times. J is TRBJ1-2 and V is TRBV19; D unresolved. V lost 4 bases and J lost 9, with 12 bases in between. This CDR3 has 12 amino acids. From germline, CDR1 is LNHDA and CDR2 SQIVND (reference sequence). CDR3 in DNA: TGTGCCAGTAGTACCGCGGCAGCTAGCTACACCTTC. As protein: CASSTAAASYTF.

This rearrangement joins TRBV29-1 to TRBJ1-3; weak D call: TRBD1 (6 bases). Germline CDR1 reads SQVTM; CDR2 reads ANQGSEA. CDR3 length: 15 residues. Trimming left V 0 bases short and J 2 bases short, with 11 bases between. CDR3 loop: CSVEDRGEPGNTIYF. As DNA, the CDR3 is TGCAGCGTTGAAGACAGGGGAGAACCTGGAAACACCATATATTTT.

The CDR3, as DNA: TGTGCCATCAGTGACAGGGGGAACCACGAGCAGTACTTC. This translates into CAISDRGNHEQYF. The chain uses TRBV10-3 and TRBJ2-7, with 7 nucleotides matching TRBD1. Germline assignment: CDR1 ENHRY and CDR2 SYGVKD. The V and J ends lost 3 bases and 5 bases, in that order; junction bases with no gene match: 4. This CDR3 contains 13 residues.

As to this clonotype: A read error may explain this, as a much larger clone is one base away. The J gene is TRBJ1-1, the V gene TRBV12-3 or TRBV12-4, with D unresolved. V was trimmed by 5 bases and J by 4 bases, leaving 11 bases between them. The CDR3 has 13 residues. For the CDR3, the DNA is TGTGCCAGCAGTAAGTTCCCTAGCACTGAAGCTTTCTTT. Encoded protein: CASSKFPSTEAFF.

This clonotype has at least ten counts. The CDR3 sequence is CSVVEGYSNQPQHF. Written as DNA, the CDR3 is TGCAGCGTTGTTGAAGGTTATAGCAATCAGCCCCAGCATTTT. The chain combines TRBV29-1 with TRBJ1-5; D gene ambiguous. The CDR3 is made up of 14 amino acids. Germline CDR1 is SQVTM and CDR2 is ANQGSEA. V was clipped by 4 bases and J by 0 bases, with 10 bases between them.

As to this clonotype: A clone one base away is much larger, so this may be a read error. The chain uses TRBV10-3 and TRBJ2-7, with D perhaps matching TRBD2 (5 bases). Trimming took 5 bases from V and 6 from J, leaving 17 bases between them. This CDR3 is built from 14 residues. The germline gives CDR1 ENHRY, CDR2 SYGVKD. CDR3 residues: CAISSLLVMGEQYF. The CDR3, as DNA: TGTGCCATCAGTTCTCTACTAGTAATGGGCGAGCAGTACTTC.

The chain joins TRBV7-9 to TRBJ2-5; 11 bases fit TRBD2. Germline loops: CDR1 SEHNR, CDR2 FQNEAQ (reference sequence). After removal of 5 bases from V and 4 bases from J, the junction contained 12 bases not matched to a gene. The CDR3 is made up of 17 amino acids. For the CDR3, the DNA is TGTGCCAGCAGCAGCCAGATGTTCCTAGCGGGAGGAGAGACCCAGTACTTC. Its translation: CASSSQMFLAGGETQYF.

This clonotype was picked up a small number of times. The junction does not match germline at one end; this may be a read error. The rearrangement links TRBV10-3 to TRBJ1-6; D not certain. This CDR3 has 15 residues. Germline V gene sequence: CDR1 ENHRY, CDR2 SYGVKD. The CDR3 region is CASSEGGRFNSPLHF. The CDR3, as DNA: TGTGCCAGCAGTGAAGGTGGCAGATTTAATTCACCCCTCCACTTT.

This clonotype was found many times. V usage is TRBV19 and J usage is TRBJ1-6, with D uncertain. From germline, CDR1 is LNHDA and CDR2 SQIVND (reference sequence). The CDR3 spans 14 residues. The ends were cut back, 7 bases at V and 7 bases at J, with 14 bases in the middle. The CDR3 region is CASTPGAKNSPLHF. The CDR3 nucleotides read TGTGCCAGTACCCCGGGAGCGAAGAATTCACCCCTCCACTTT.

With regard to this clonotype: This may stem from a read error, because a much larger clone lies one nucleotide away. This chain uses TRBV20-1 with TRBJ1-5; 9 nucleotides align to TRBD1. The CDR3 contains 15 residues. The V and J ends lost 6 bases and 2 bases, in that order; junction bases with no gene match: 8. Germline V gives CDR1 DFQATT, CDR2 SNEGSKA (reference sequence). CDR3 amino acids: CSAAGRTGGNQPQHF. CDR3 coding DNA: TGCAGTGCCGCAGGAAGGACAGGGGGCAATCAGCCCCAGCATTTT.

This clonotype was detected ten times or more. V usage is TRBV29-1 and J usage is TRBJ2-7; 7 positions agree with TRBD2. This CDR3 comprises 14 residues. The germline V gene encodes CDR1 SQVTM and CDR2 ANQGSEA. Trimming removed 4 bases from V and 4 bases from J; junction bases left unmatched: 10. This CDR3 reads CSVVSGPLGYEQYF. CDR3 nucleotides: TGCAGCGTTGTTAGCGGGCCCTTGGGTTACGAGCAGTACTTC.

This rearrangement joins TRBV18 to TRBJ2-5, with 10 bases fitting TRBD2. The length of the CDR3 is 14 residues. With 2 bases clipped from V and 4 bases from J, the junction kept 1 base outside the gene matches. Looked up from germline, CDR1 is KGHSH and CDR2 is LQKENI. For the CDR3, the DNA is TGTGCCAGCTCACCAGGGACTAGCGTAGAGACCCAGTACTTC. It translates to CASSPGTSVETQYF.

This clonotype was observed at least ten times. The V call is TRBV20-1, the J call TRBJ1-4, with D unclear. The V gene's germline CDR1 is DFQATT and CDR2 SNEGSKA (reference sequence). Trimming pared 1 base from V and 7 bases from J, leaving 1 base between. The length of the CDR3 is 10 residues. The CDR3 coding sequence is TGCAGTGCTAGAGCTGAAAAACTGTTTTTT. It yields the protein CSARAEKLFF.

The chain carries TRBV3-2 and TRBJ2-5; TRBD1 is the table's D call, not checked against the DNA. TRBV3-2 is designated a pseudogene. The CDR3 runs 16 residues. The CDR3 sequence is CASSQEGRPRGETQYF. The CDR3 region has the DNA TGTGCCAGCAGCCAAGAGGGTCGCCCTCGGGGGGAGACCCAGTACTTC.

This clonotype appeared many times. V gene TRBV10-3 combines with J gene TRBJ2-7; 7 bases match TRBD1. V lost 10 bases and J lost 3; bases outside the gene matches: 6. The CDR3 loop spans 12 amino acids. The V gene's germline CDR1 is ENHRY and CDR2 SYGVKD. CDR3 in DNA: TGTGCCAGCATACCAGGGGGCTACGAGCAGTACTTC. Its translation: CASIPGGYEQYF.

Only a few counts were recorded for this clonotype. CDR3 coding DNA: TGTGCCAGCAGCGACAGTCTTAACTATGGCTACACCTTC. Protein product: CASSDSLNYGYTF. J is TRBJ1-2 and V is TRBV27; D perhaps matches TRBD1 (5 bases). The germline V gene encodes CDR1 MNHEY and CDR2 SMNVEV (reference sequence). This CDR3 comprises 13 residues. The V end lost 6 bases, the J end lost 1 base, and 9 bases lay between the germline ends.